These 10 T cell receptor beta chains were all obtained from the same sample, sequenced in a study of blood T cells in healthy people across ages. For the second PCR, which ran for 7 to 11 cycles, a sample-barcoded 5' primer and a J-beta primer mix were used. TCRdb reanalysed the 5' RACE reads using MiXCR and keeps one entry per CDR3 protein. The table has fewer than 1 million distinct CDR3 sequences, roughly 44% seen once. Sequencing used blood. The origin of the receptors is a man between 60 and 75 years old in good health.

This clonotype turned up a few times. The genes are TRBV28 and TRBJ2-7; D gene ambiguous. This CDR3 is 13 amino acids long. CDR1 is MDHEN, CDR2 SYDVKM, per germline. Trimming stripped 2 bases from V and 4 bases from J, with 9 bases between. CDR3 region: CASSLTEYYEQYF. The CDR3 DNA reads TGTGCCAGCAGTTTAACCGAGTATTACGAGCAGTACTTC.

This chain connects TRBV6-5 to TRBJ1-2; D remains ambiguous. V was pared by 5 bases and J by 8 bases, with 12 bases between. Germline CDR1 reads MNHEY; CDR2 reads SVGAGI. The CDR3 totals 12 residues. The CDR3 loop is CASSAGRTGYTF. The DNA for the CDR3 is TGTGCCAGCAGTGCAGGACGGACGGGCTACACCTTC.

This clonotype was picked up a small number of times. The chain recombines TRBV28 with TRBJ2-7, with TRBD1 as a possible D gene (7 bases). Trimming shortened V by 4 bases and J by 3 bases, and 16 bases separated the two germline ends. Looked up from germline, CDR1 is MDHEN and CDR2 is SYDVKM. The CDR3 is 15 residues long. CDR3 amino acids: CASSSPHRGGYEQYF. CDR3 DNA: TGTGCCAGCAGTTCCCCCCACAGGGGAGGCTACGAGCAGTACTTC.

This chain joins TRBV7-3 and TRBJ2-3; D remains unclear. The CDR3 loop spans 15 amino acids. Germline assignment: CDR1 SGHTA and CDR2 FQGTGA. Trimming stripped 6 bases from V and 4 bases from J, with 17 bases between. The CDR3 DNA reads as TGTGCCAGCAGTCGTACCAGTCTCAAGGCAGATACGCAGTATTTT. Translated: CASSRTSLKADTQYF.

This clonotype was seen a handful of times. This sequence joins TRBV7-2 and TRBJ2-3; 7 positions match TRBD2. The trim removed 1 base at V and 2 bases at J, leaving 12 bases unmatched. CDR3 length: 18 amino acids. Germline V gives CDR1 SGHTA, CDR2 FQGNSA. CDR3 DNA: TGTGCCAGCAGCTTAGTAGTACGGGGAGCGGGGCACACAGATACGCAGTATTTT. This gives the protein CASSLVVRGAGHTDTQYF.

This sequence joins TRBV20-1 and TRBJ1-1, with 9 bases lining up with TRBD1. J gave up 4 bases and V 2 bases, and 11 bases lay outside the gene matches. The CDR3 runs to 16 residues. Germline V gene sequence: CDR1 DFQATT, CDR2 SNEGSKA (reference sequence). CDR3 nucleotide sequence: TGCAGTGCTAGACCCCATAGGGGACAGGGCGGCACTGAAGCTTTCTTT. It is translated as CSARPHRGQGGTEAFF.

V and J are TRBV5-1 and TRBJ2-4, with a tentative D call TRBD2 (5 bases). Looked up from germline, CDR1 is SGHRS and CDR2 is YFSETQ. V was pared by 5 bases and J by 0 bases, with 12 bases between. The CDR3 loop spans 15 amino acids. CDR3 protein: CASSPFGKAKNIQYF. The CDR3 bases are TGCGCCAGCAGTCCCTTCGGGAAAGCCAAAAACATTCAGTACTTC.

This clonotype was seen a handful of times. The J gene is TRBJ1-6, the V gene TRBV20-1; possibly TRBD1 for D (5 bases). Germline values: CDR1 DFQATT, CDR2 SNEGSKA (reference sequence). Trimming removed 0 bases from V and 1 base from J, with 10 bases in between. The CDR3 runs to 16 residues. The CDR3 nucleotides read TGCAGTGCTAGAGATCGACAGCTATCCTATAATTCACCCCTCCACTTT. Protein: CSARDRQLSYNSPLHF.

The V gene is TRBV20-1, the J gene TRBJ1-2; maybe TRBD1 (6 bases). The germline V gene has CDR1 DFQATT and CDR2 SNEGSKA (reference sequence). The length of the CDR3 is 12 residues. V was trimmed by 3 bases and J by 8 bases, leaving 13 bases between them. CDR3 in amino acids: CSASTGRAGYTF. DNA for the CDR3: TGCAGTGCTAGTACAGGGAGGGCGGGCTACACCTTC.

This clonotype was found a few times. The rearrangement links TRBV4-1 to TRBJ1-4, with 7 bases fitting TRBD1. V shed 2 bases, J shed 1 base, and the junction held 4 bases outside the gene matches. Germline CDR1 reads MGHRA; CDR2 reads YSYEKL. The CDR3 totals 16 residues. The CDR3 DNA follows: TGCGCCAGCAGCCAAATTTCAGGGGGAACTAATGAAAAACTGTTTTTT. Its protein product is CASSQISGGTNEKLFF.